The rows below give T cell receptor beta chains drawn from one sample of a study of T-cell reconstitution after alpha-beta-depleted transplantation in children. Each CDR3 protein is one row after TCRdb ran MiXCR on the PCR reads. This repertoire shows about 120,000 distinct CDR3 sequences, under 25% found once; its top ten account for about 11%. The source material was PBMCs, mostly from graft donor cells, sampled 180 days after TCRalphabeta/CD19-depleted stem cell transplant. These receptors all come from a male patient aged 2 to 10 who had a stem cell transplant for chronic granulomatous disease, so the T cells may come from the graft donor. Each CDR3 is given with its conserved first and last residue. The order of the fields is V gene, CDR3 length, J gene, D gene, clone size, CDR3 DNA, CDR3 protein. A D gene is named only where the DNA matches it firmly. Expanded clones get a size class; other rows say once, few or many, or leave the size out.

V: TRBV20-1
length: 17
J: TRBJ1-4
D: -
size: many
DNA: TGCAGTGCTAGAGATAGAAACTCCTGGGAGACTAATGAAAAACTGTTTTTT
CDR3: CSARDRNSWETNEKLFF

V: TRBV29-1
length: 13
J: TRBJ2-2
D: -
size: -
DNA: TGCAGCGTACAGGGTACGAACACCGGGGAGCTGTTTTTT
CDR3: CSVQGTNTGELFF

V: TRBV20-1
length: 13
J: TRBJ2-1
D: -
size: -
DNA: TGCAGTGCTCTAGCGAGCTCCTACAATGAGCACTTCTTC
CDR3: CSALASSYNEHFF

V: TRBV5-5
length: 15
J: TRBJ2-7
D: -
size: -
DNA: TGTGCCAGCATCTCCGGAGAGACTAGGGCTTACGAGCAGTACTTC
CDR3: CASISGETRAYEQYF

V: TRBV10-3
length: 15
J: TRBJ2-1
D: -
size: few
DNA: TGTGCCATCAGTGTCGGGGTGGGCCCTTCCAATGAGCAGTTCTTC
CDR3: CAISVGVGPSNEQFF

V: TRBV10-3
length: 11
J: TRBJ1-2
D: -
size: -
DNA: TGTGCCATCACCCAGGGTAATGGCTACACCTTC
CDR3: CAITQGNGYTF

V: TRBV27
length: 15
J: TRBJ2-2
D: -
size: many
DNA: TGTGCCAGCAGTTTAAGCTGGAGCAGCGGCGGGGAGCTGTTTTTT
CDR3: CASSLSWSSGGELFF

V: TRBV15
length: 15
J: TRBJ1-5
D: -
size: many
DNA: TGTGCCACCAGCAGAGATAGCGCAAGCAATCAGCCCCAGCATTTT
CDR3: CATSRDSASNQPQHF

V: TRBV5-1
length: 14
J: TRBJ2-1
D: -
size: -
DNA: TGCGCCAGCAGCTTGTTTTATTCCTACAATGAGCAGTTCTTC
CDR3: CASSLFYSYNEQFF

V: TRBV6-2/TRBV6-3
length: 16
J: TRBJ2-5
D: TRBD2
size: -
DNA: TGTGCCAGCAACCAAATGGCGGGGGGCCTTGGAGAGACCCAGTACTTC
CDR3: CASNQMAGGLGETQYF

V: TRBV10-3
length: 18
J: TRBJ1-5
D: -
size: -
DNA: TGTGCCATCAGTGAGTCCGCTGGGGGGGGCTGGGGCAATCAGCCCCAGCATTTT
CDR3: CAISESAGGGWGNQPQHF

V: TRBV5-1
length: 16
J: TRBJ2-1
D: -
size: few
DNA: TGCGCCAGCAGCTTGGACGGCCAGGGGATCAACAATGAGCAGTTCTTC
CDR3: CASSLDGQGINNEQFF

V: TRBV27
length: 24
J: TRBJ2-7
D: TRBD2
size: -
DNA: TGTGCCAGCAGTTTACCATTTACTGCCCTCTACGGGACTAGCGGGGGGTTTATCTCCTACGAGCAGTACTTC
CDR3: CASSLPFTALYGTSGGFISYEQYF

V: TRBV10-3
length: 14
J: TRBJ2-2
D: TRBD1
size: many
DNA: TGTGCCACCTCACAGGGGGGCGGCACCGGGGAGCTGTTTTTT
CDR3: CATSQGGGTGELFF

V: TRBV12-3/TRBV12-4
length: 13
J: TRBJ1-1
D: TRBD1
size: -
DNA: TGTGCCAGCAGTTACAGGGGGCTTACTGAAGCTTTCTTT
CDR3: CASSYRGLTEAFF

V: TRBV7-8
length: 14
J: TRBJ2-1
D: -
size: -
DNA: TGTGCCAGCAGCTTACGGGGGGCCCTGAATGAGCAGTTCTTC
CDR3: CASSLRGALNEQFF

V: TRBV29-1
length: 10
J: TRBJ1-1
D: -
size: few
DNA: TGCAGCGTTGAAAAGGGTGAAGCTTTCTTT
CDR3: CSVEKGEAFF

V: TRBV12-3/TRBV12-4
length: 11
J: TRBJ1-1
D: TRBD1
size: many
DNA: TGTGCCAGCAGGGGGACAGGTGAAGCTTTCTTT
CDR3: CASRGTGEAFF

V: TRBV6-4
length: 13
J: TRBJ2-2
D: -
size: many
DNA: TGTGCCAGCAGTGATAGGGTTCCGGGGGAGCTGTTTTTT
CDR3: CASSDRVPGELFF

V: TRBV12-3/TRBV12-4
length: 15
J: TRBJ2-5
D: TRBD1
size: -
DNA: TGTGCCAGCAGACTGGGGTCGACAGGGGTCGAGACCCAGTACTTC
CDR3: CASRLGSTGVETQYF